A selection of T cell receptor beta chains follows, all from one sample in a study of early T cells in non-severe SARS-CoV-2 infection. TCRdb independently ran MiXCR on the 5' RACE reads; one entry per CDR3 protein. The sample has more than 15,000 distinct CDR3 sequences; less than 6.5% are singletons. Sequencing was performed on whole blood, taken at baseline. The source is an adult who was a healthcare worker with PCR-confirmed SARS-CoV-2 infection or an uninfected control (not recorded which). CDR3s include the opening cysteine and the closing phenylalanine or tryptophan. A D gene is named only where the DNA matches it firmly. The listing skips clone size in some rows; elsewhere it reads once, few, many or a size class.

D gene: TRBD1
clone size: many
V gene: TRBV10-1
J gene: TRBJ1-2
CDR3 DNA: TGCGCCAGCAGTGACAGGGGGACCTATGGCTACACCTTC
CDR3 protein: CASSDRGTYGYTF

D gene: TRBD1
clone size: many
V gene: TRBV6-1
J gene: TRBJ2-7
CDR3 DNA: TGTGCCAGCAGTCTTCGACAGGGGGGCGAGCAGTACTTC
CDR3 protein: CASSLRQGGEQYF

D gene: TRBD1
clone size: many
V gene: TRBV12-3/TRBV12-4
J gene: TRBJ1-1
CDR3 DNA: TGTGCCAGCAGCTTAAACCTGGGACAGGGGGCGCACACTGAAGCTTTCTTT
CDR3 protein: CASSLNLGQGAHTEAFF

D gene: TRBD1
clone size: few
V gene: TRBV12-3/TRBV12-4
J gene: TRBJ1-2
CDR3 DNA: TGTGCCAGCAGTTTAGCGGCAGGGGGCGCGGGTAGCTATGGCTACACCTTC
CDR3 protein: CASSLAAGGAGSYGYTF

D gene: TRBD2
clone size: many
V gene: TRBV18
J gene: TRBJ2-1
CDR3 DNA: TGTGCCAGCTCAGGGGGACTAGCGGGGGACAATGAGCAGTTCTTC
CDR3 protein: CASSGGLAGDNEQFF

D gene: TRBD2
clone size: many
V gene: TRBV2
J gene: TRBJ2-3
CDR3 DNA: TGTGCCAGCAGTGCACTAGCGGGGGGAGTAACAGATACGCAGTATTTT
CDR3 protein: CASSALAGGVTDTQYF

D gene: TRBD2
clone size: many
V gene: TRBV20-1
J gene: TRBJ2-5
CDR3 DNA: TGCAGTGCTAGAAGGACTAGCGGGGGGGCGGATGAGACCCAGTACTTC
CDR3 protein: CSARRTSGGADETQYF

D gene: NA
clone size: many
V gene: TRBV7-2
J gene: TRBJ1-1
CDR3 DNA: TGTGCCAGCAGCTTAGCGGACACCATGAACACTGAAGCTTTCTTT
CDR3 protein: CASSLADTMNTEAFF

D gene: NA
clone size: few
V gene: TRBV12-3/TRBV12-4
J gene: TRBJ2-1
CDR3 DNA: TGTGCCAGCAGTTTTTCCCCCCTTCGGCGGATCACCTACAATGAGCAGTTCTTC
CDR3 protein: CASSFSPLRRITYNEQFF

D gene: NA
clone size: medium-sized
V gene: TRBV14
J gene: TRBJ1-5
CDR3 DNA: TGTGCCAGCAGCCAAGGCCGCAATCAGCCCCAGCATTTT
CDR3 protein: CASSQGRNQPQHF

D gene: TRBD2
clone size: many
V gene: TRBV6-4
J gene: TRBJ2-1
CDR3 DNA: TGTGCCAGCAGTGACGAGGTAGCGGGGCCTCAGTTCTTC
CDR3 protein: CASSDEVAGPQFF

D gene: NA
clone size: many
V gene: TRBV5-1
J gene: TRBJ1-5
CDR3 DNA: TGCGCCAGCAGCTTGGACCCTAGCAATCAGCCCCAGCATTTT
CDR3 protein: CASSLDPSNQPQHF

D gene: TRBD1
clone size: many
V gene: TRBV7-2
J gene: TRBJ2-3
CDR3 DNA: TGTGCCAGCAGCTTACTGACTGGACAGGGGGCAGGAGATACGCAGTATTTT
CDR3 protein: CASSLLTGQGAGDTQYF

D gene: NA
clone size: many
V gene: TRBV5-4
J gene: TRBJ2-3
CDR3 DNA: TGTGCCAGCAGCTCACTCCGGGCCCAGGACACAGATACGCAGTATTTT
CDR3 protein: CASSSLRAQDTDTQYF

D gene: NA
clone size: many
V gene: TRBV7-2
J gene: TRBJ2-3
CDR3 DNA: TGTGCCAGCAGCCTTGGGGGGGCCTTGTCAGATACGCAGTATTTT
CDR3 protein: CASSLGGALSDTQYF

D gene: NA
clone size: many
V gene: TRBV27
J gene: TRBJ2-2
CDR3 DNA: TGTGCCAGCAGTCTCCGGGACTACACCGGGGAGCTGTTTTTT
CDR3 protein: CASSLRDYTGELFF

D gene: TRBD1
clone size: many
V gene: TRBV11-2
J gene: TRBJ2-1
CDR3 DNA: TGTGCCAGCAGCCCCCGGACAGGAAGCTCCTCCAATGAGCAGTTCTTC
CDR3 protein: CASSPRTGSSSNEQFF

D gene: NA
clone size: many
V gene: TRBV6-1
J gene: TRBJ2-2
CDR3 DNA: TGTGCCAGTGGACGTTACACCGGGGAGCTGTTTTTT
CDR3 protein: CASGRYTGELFF

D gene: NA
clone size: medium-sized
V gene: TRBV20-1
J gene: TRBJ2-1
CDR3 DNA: TGCAGTGCCACCTTGGGTCGCGGCCAGGGGCATGAGCAGTTCTTC
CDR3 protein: CSATLGRGQGHEQFF

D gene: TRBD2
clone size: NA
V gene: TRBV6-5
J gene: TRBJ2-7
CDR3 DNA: TGTGCCAGCAGGCGCGGGACTAGCGGAGCCTACGAGCAGTACTTC
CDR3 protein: CASRRGTSGAYEQYF

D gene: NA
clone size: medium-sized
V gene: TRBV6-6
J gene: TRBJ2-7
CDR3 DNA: TGTGCCAGCAGTTCCGGGACCTACGAGCAGTACTTC
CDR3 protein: CASSSGTYEQYF

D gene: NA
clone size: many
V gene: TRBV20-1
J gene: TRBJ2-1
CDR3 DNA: TGCAGTGCAAGGAAGGTGAGCTCCTACAATGAGCAGTTCTTC
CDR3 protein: CSARKVSSYNEQFF

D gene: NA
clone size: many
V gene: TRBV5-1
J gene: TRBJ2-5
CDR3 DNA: TGCGCCAGCAGCTTTAACGAAGAGACCCAGTACTTC
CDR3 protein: CASSFNEETQYF

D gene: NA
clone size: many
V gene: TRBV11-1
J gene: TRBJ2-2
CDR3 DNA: TGTGCCAGCAGCTTCTACGCGAACACCGGGGAGCTGTTTTTT
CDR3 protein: CASSFYANTGELFF

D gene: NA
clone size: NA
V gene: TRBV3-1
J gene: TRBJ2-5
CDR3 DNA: TGTGCCAGCAGCCAAGGGAATGGCCAAGAGACCCAGTACTTC
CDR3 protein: CASSQGNGQETQYF

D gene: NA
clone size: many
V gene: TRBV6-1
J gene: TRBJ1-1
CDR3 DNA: TGTGCCAGCAGTTTAGGACAGAACACTGAAGCTTTCTTT
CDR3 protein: CASSLGQNTEAFF

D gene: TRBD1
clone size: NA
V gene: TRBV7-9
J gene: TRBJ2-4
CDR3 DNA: TGTGCCAGCAGCTTGGGCAGGGGGATCGATATAGCCAAAAACATTCAGTACTTC
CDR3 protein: CASSLGRGIDIAKNIQYF

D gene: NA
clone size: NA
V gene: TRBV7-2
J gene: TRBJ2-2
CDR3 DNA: TGTGCCAGCAGCTTAGGACGGGGAAACACCGGGGAGCTGTTTTTT
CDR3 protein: CASSLGRGNTGELFF

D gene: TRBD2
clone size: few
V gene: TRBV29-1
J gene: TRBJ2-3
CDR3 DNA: TGCAGCGTCCCGGGTAGCGGGGGAGCAGATACGCAGTATTTT
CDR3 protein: CSVPGSGGADTQYF

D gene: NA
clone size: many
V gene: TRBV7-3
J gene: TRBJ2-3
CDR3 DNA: TGTGCCAGCAGCTCAACACAGGGAACTACGCAGTATTTT
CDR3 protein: CASSSTQGTTQYF

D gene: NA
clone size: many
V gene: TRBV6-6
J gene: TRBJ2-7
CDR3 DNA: TGTGCCAGCAGCCACAGAGAGTACGAGCAGTACTTC
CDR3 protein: CASSHREYEQYF

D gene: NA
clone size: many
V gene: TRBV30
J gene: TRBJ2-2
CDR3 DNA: TGTGCCTGGTCGTACGCCAGGGAGGATACCGGGGAGCTGTTTTTT
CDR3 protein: CAWSYAREDTGELFF

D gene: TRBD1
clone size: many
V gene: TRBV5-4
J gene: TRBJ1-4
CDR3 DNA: TGTGCCGGGACAGCTCGAAATGAAAAACTGTTTTTT
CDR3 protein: CAGTARNEKLFF

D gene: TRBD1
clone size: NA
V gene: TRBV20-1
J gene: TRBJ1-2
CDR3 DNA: TGCAGTGCTATACAGTACGGACAGGGGATAAGTGGAGGCTACACCTTC
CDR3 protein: CSAIQYGQGISGGYTF

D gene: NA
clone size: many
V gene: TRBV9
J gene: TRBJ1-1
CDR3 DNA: TGTGCCAGCAGCGTAGCCCCATCGGAGACTGAAGCTTTCTTT
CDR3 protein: CASSVAPSETEAFF

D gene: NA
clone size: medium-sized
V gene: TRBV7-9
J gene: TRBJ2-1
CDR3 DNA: TGTGCCAGCAGCTTGGCAGGGGACCACAATGAGCAGTTCTTC
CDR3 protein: CASSLAGDHNEQFF

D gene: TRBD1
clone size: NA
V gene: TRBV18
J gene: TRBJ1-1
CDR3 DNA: TGTGCCAGCTCACCACGGGACAGGGTATCTGAAGCTTTCTTT
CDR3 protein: CASSPRDRVSEAFF

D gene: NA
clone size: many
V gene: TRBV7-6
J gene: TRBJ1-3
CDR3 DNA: TGTGCCAGCAGCTTAGCCAGGACAGCCTCTGGAAACACCATATATTTT
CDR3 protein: CASSLARTASGNTIYF

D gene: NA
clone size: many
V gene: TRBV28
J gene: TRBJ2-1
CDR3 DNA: TGTGCCAGCAGTTTATTGTCACCCCGCAATGAGCAGTTCTTC
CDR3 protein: CASSLLSPRNEQFF

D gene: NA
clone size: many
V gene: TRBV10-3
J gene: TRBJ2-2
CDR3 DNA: TGTGCCTCAAAACTAACGGACCTCATTACCGGGGAGCTGTTTTTT
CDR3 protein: CASKLTDLITGELFF

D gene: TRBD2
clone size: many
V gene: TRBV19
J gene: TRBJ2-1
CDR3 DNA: TGTGCCAGTAGCCCCGCAGCGGGGGCAGGTAATGAGCAGTTCTTC
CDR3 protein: CASSPAAGAGNEQFF

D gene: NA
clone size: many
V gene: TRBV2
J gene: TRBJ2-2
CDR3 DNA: TGTGCCAGCATCGGCAGGGGGAACACCGGGGAGCTGTTTTTT
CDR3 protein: CASIGRGNTGELFF

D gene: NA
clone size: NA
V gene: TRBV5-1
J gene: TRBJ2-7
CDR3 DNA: TGCGCCAGCCAAGGAGGGGGGAGCTCCTACGAGCAGTACTTC
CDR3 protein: CASQGGGSSYEQYF

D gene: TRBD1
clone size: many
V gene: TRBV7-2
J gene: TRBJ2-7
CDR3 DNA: TGTGCCAGCAGCTGGACAGGGAATGGCGACGAGCAGTACTTC
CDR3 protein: CASSWTGNGDEQYF

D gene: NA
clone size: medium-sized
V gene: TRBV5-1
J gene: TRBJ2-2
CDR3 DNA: TGCGCCAGCAGCTTGAGCAGTGCCCCCGGGGAGCTGTTTTTT
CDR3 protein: CASSLSSAPGELFF

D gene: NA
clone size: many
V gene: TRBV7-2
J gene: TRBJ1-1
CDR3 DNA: TGTGCCAGCAGCAGACGAGTGGGCACTGAAGCTTTCTTT
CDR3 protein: CASSRRVGTEAFF

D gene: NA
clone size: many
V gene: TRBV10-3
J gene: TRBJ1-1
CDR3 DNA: TGTGCCACCGGACAGCCTCTAATGAACACTGAAGCTTTCTTT
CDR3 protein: CATGQPLMNTEAFF

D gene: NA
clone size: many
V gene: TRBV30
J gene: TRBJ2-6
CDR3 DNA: TGTGCCTGGTCAACCGGGGGATCTGGGGCCAACGTCCTGACTTTC
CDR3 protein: CAWSTGGSGANVLTF

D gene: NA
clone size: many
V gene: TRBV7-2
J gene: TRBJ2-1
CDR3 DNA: TGTGCCAGCAGCTTAGAGGGGGGGGCTTACAATGAGCAGTTCTTC
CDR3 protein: CASSLEGGAYNEQFF

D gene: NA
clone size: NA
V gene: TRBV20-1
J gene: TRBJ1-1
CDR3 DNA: TGCAGTGCGAAAAACAGGCACAAGAACACTGAAGCTTTCTTT
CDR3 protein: CSAKNRHKNTEAFF

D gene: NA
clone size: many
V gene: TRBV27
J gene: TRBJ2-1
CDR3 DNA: TGTGCCAGCAGGGGTTTAAAGGGGTACAATGAGCAGTTCTTC
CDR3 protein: CASRGLKGYNEQFF

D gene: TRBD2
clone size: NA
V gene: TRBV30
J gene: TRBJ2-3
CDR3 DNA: TGTGCCTGGAGAGATCCGGGACTAGCGGGGGGCCCGAGCACAGATACGCAGTATTTT
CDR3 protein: CAWRDPGLAGGPSTDTQYF

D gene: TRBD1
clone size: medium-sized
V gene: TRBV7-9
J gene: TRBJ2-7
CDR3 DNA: TGTGCCAGCACCTATAGCCTGGGACAGGCCAGAGACGAGCAGTACTTC
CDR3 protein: CASTYSLGQARDEQYF